The rows below give T cell receptor beta chains drawn from one sample of a study of cytomegalovirus exposure and HLA in healthy donors. Generated by immunoSEQ multiplex PCR, the TCRdb table keeps only in-frame clones and is missing some. This sample's table has 70,000 to 75,000 clones. The specimen was PBMCs. These receptors all come from a female donor in good health and CMV-seropositive. CDR3s include the opening cysteine and the closing phenylalanine or tryptophan. Fields, in order: CDR3 protein, CDR3 DNA, D gene, J gene, V gene. The D gene is left open where the match is weak.

CASSRGPVYEQYF,TGTGCCAGCTCGCGGGGCCCCGTCTACGAGCAGTACTTC,.,TRBJ2-7,TRBV18
CASSSGQTFNEQFF,TGCGCCAGCAGCTCCGGACAAACTTTCAATGAGCAGTTCTTC,.,TRBJ2-1,TRBV5-1
CASSPRQFTDTQYF,TGCGCCAGCAGCCCGAGACAGTTCACAGATACGCAGTATTTT,.,TRBJ2-3,TRBV5-1
CATFGGPSSGELFF,TGTGCCACCTTCGGAGGGCCGAGTAGCGGGGAGCTGTTTTTT,.,TRBJ2-2,TRBV10-3
CSVARDRVGGGELFF,TGCAGCGTTGCCCGGGACAGGGTCGGGGGCGGGGAGCTGTTTTTT,TRBD1,TRBJ2-2,TRBV29-1
CASSFGQLDTQYF,TGTGCCAGCAGCTTCGGACAGTTGGATACGCAGTATTTT,.,TRBJ2-3,TRBV5-6
CASSTGLAGVTYEQYF,TGCGCCAGCAGTACCGGACTAGCGGGGGTTACCTACGAGCAGTACTTC,TRBD2,TRBJ2-7,TRBV5-1
CASSWTGFPTDTQYF,TGTGCCAGCAGCTGGACAGGATTCCCCACAGATACGCAGTATTTT,TRBD1,TRBJ2-3,TRBV5-5
CASSPPRLAGRDTQYF,TGTGCCAGCTCACCACCCCGACTAGCGGGGCGGGATACGCAGTATTTT,TRBD2,TRBJ2-3,TRBV18
CASSLQGNTEAFF,TGCGCCAGCAGCTTACAGGGGAACACTGAAGCTTTCTTT,.,TRBJ1-1,TRBV5-1
CASSRRGGEGQYEQYF,TGTGCCAGCAGCCGCCGGGGGGGGGAGGGCCAGTACGAGCAGTACTTC,TRBD2,TRBJ2-7,TRBV4-2
CASSFGGGGNYGYTF,TGTGCCAGCAGCTTCGGGGGAGGGGGAAACTATGGCTACACCTTC,.,TRBJ1-2,TRBV13
CSVDPAGGPYNEQFF,TGCAGCGTTGATCCCGCGGGGGGCCCCTACAATGAGCAGTTCTTC,TRBD2,TRBJ2-1,TRBV29-1
CASSQGTSGLYNEQFF,TGCGCCAGCAGCCAAGGGACTAGCGGGCTATACAATGAGCAGTTCTTC,TRBD2,TRBJ2-1,TRBV4-1
CASSVGRTGGNEKLFF,TGTGCCAGCAGCGTAGGAAGGACAGGGGGTAATGAAAAACTGTTTTTT,TRBD1,TRBJ1-4,TRBV9
CASGTGGDGELFF,TGTGCCAGTGGGACAGGGGGCGACGGGGAGCTGTTTTTT,TRBD1,TRBJ2-2,TRBV19
CASAHGPSSYNSPLHF,TGTGCCAGCGCGCACGGTCCGAGCTCCTATAATTCACCCCTCCACTTT,.,TRBJ1-6,TRBV18
CASSLTVAANEKLFF,TGTGCCAGCAGCTTAACGGTAGCGGCTAATGAAAAACTGTTTTTT,.,TRBJ1-4,TRBV7-3
CAISDTGGGPYNEQFF,TGTGCCATCAGTGACACTGGGGGGGGCCCCTACAATGAGCAGTTCTTC,.,TRBJ2-1,TRBV10-3
CASRPGGIGAYEQYF,TGTGCCAGCAGGCCCGGAGGGATAGGAGCCTACGAGCAGTACTTC,.,TRBJ2-7,TRBV6-5
CASRFIAGVTGELFF,TGCGCCAGCAGGTTTATTGCGGGGGTGACCGGGGAGCTGTTTTTT,TRBD2,TRBJ2-2,TRBV5-1
CASSQGGRETQYF,TGCGCCAGCAGCCAAGGCGGCCGAGAGACCCAGTACTTC,.,TRBJ2-5,TRBV4-1
CASSRGHLELFF,TGTGCCAGCAGCCGAGGACACCTTGAGCTGTTTTTT,.,TRBJ2-2,TRBV6-1
CASSQEGGRRSGNTIYF,TGTGCCAGCAGCCAAGAGGGGGGACGACGCTCTGGAAACACCATATATTTT,.,TRBJ1-3,TRBV4-2
CASSVGSDMNIQYF,TGTGCCAGCAGCGTAGGCTCAGATATGAACATTCAGTACTTC,.,TRBJ2-4,TRBV9
CASSQVGGDEKLFF,TGCGCCAGCAGCCAAGTAGGGGGAGATGAAAAACTGTTTTTT,.,TRBJ1-4,TRBV4-1
CASSPPRGEAFF,TGTGCCAGCAGCCCCCCCAGGGGTGAAGCTTTCTTT,.,TRBJ1-1,TRBV28
CASSIWAGRDYGYTF,TGTGCCAGCAGTATCTGGGCAGGGCGAGACTATGGCTACACCTTC,.,TRBJ1-2,TRBV6-6
CASSPQGSNQPQHF,TGTGCCAGCAGTCCGCAGGGGAGCAATCAGCCCCAGCATTTT,.,TRBJ1-5,TRBV6-6
CASSRLPVQGTNTEAFF,TGCGCCAGCAGCCGGTTGCCGGTGCAGGGTACAAACACTGAAGCTTTCTTT,.,TRBJ1-1,TRBV4-1
CASTTGQGQETQYF,TGTGCCAGCACCACGGGACAGGGGCAAGAGACCCAGTACTTC,TRBD1,TRBJ2-5,TRBV28
CASMTGGTYEQYF,TGTGCCAGCATGACAGGGGGGACCTACGAGCAGTACTTC,TRBD1,TRBJ2-7,TRBV28
CASSQQGGALAFF,TGTGCCAGCAGTCAACAGGGGGGGGCGTTGGCTTTCTTT,TRBD1,TRBJ1-1,TRBV27
CASSLSTSGRFYEQFF,TGTGCCAGCAGTTTATCGACTAGCGGGAGATTTTATGAGCAGTTCTTC,TRBD2,TRBJ2-1,TRBV28
CASSQDGVGSYNEQFF,TGTGCCAGCAGCCAAGACGGGGTTGGCTCCTACAATGAGCAGTTCTTC,.,TRBJ2-1,TRBV14
CASSRGLAGAKGETQYF,TGTGCCAGCAGCCGGGGACTAGCGGGAGCTAAGGGGGAGACCCAGTACTTC,TRBD2,TRBJ2-5,TRBV6-8
CASSPIGTSGSNEQFF,TGTGCCAGCTCACCCATAGGGACTAGCGGGAGCAATGAGCAGTTCTTC,TRBD2,TRBJ2-1,TRBV18
CATSRVVGVLYEQYF,TGTGCCACCAGCAGAGTAGTAGGGGTCTTATACGAGCAGTACTTC,.,TRBJ2-7,TRBV15
CASGLESGQPQHF,TGTGCTAGTGGTTTAGAGTCGGGTCAGCCCCAGCATTTT,.,TRBJ1-5,TRBV12-5
CASRTLETQYF,TGTGCCAGCAGGACTCTAGAGACCCAGTACTTC,.,TRBJ2-5,TRBV28
CASSPGTSNEQFF,TGCGCCAGCAGCCCTGGGACTAGCAATGAGCAGTTCTTC,TRBD2,TRBJ2-1,TRBV5-1
CASRRGSTEAFF,TGTGCCAGCCGACGGGGTAGTACTGAAGCTTTCTTT,.,TRBJ1-1,TRBV2
CASGLFPPNTEAFF,TGTGCTAGTGGTTTGTTCCCTCCGAACACTGAAGCTTTCTTT,.,TRBJ1-1,TRBV12-5
CASSLVVGANTEAFF,TGTGCCAGCAGCTTGGTAGTTGGGGCCAACACTGAAGCTTTCTTT,.,TRBJ1-1,TRBV5-5
CASSPLGGAQETQYF,TGTGCCAGCTCACCGCTGGGGGGGGCCCAAGAGACCCAGTACTTC,.,TRBJ2-5,TRBV18
CASSYSWALNTEAFF,TGTGCCAGCAGTTACTCGTGGGCTTTGAACACTGAAGCTTTCTTT,.,TRBJ1-1,TRBV6-5
CASNYRGRRGYTF,TGCGCCAGCAACTACAGGGGGCGCCGGGGCTACACCTTC,TRBD1,TRBJ1-2,TRBV4-3
CASSLVWGGTYGYTF,TGTGCCAGCAGCTTAGTCTGGGGGGGGACGTATGGCTACACCTTC,.,TRBJ1-2,TRBV7-8